Sequencing of this T cell receptor (beta chain) was carried out in a study of cytomegalovirus exposure and HLA in healthy donors. Notes on the study in general: Researchers reported that a few CMV-associated chains were confirmed in vitro as CMV antigen-specific.

This CDR3 has 14 residues. Trimming removed 1 base at V and 7 bases at J, with 11 bases between. The V gene's germline CDR1 is SGHDT and CDR2 YYEEEE. Vbeta (60) and Jbeta (13) primers were used in the PCR. The data were produced by immunoSEQ multiplex PCR, yet TCRdb's version contains in-frame clones alone and is incomplete. The table shows around 150,000 clones, with 65% to 70% occurring only once. On this clone: Its antigen is undetermined.

The chain recombines TRBV5-6 with TRBJ1-4; possible D gene TRBD1, 5 bases. The TCR was taken from a man younger than 40 in good health and CMV-seropositive. The sequenced sample consisted of PBMCs. DNA for the CDR3: TGTGCCAGCAGCTTGCAGGGAATAGGTGAAAAACTGTTTTTT. Protein: CASSLQGIGEKLFF.